This T cell receptor (beta chain) is drawn from a study of blood T cell repertoires in COVID-19. Study-level information: Acute and convalescent COVID-19 specimens originated in the United States, Italy and Spain.

CDR3 length: 15 amino acids. V was pared by 3 bases and J by 0 bases, with 6 bases of the junction left unmatched. The V gene's germline CDR1 is SGDLS and CDR2 YYNGEE. In its sample, this clone was seen once. In the original analysis: Nucleated cell number was recorded as an estimate derived from reference gene primer amplification. Produced via immunoSEQ multiplex PCR; TCRdb's table is partial and in-frame only. The V and J calls and the clone size are those of that table, but D and trimming were determined from the DNA. Among about 180,000 clones listed, approximately 86% were seen once. The specimen sequenced was peripheral blood. The chain uses TRBV9 and TRBJ2-7; 7 bases line up with TRBD1. This TCR was sampled from a woman older than 75 with active or convalescent COVID-19. As DNA, the CDR3 is TGTGCCAGCAGCGCAGGGACAGAAAACTCCTACGAGCAGTACTTC. The encoded protein is CASSAGTENSYEQYF.